The rows below give T cell receptor beta chains drawn from one sample of a study of regulatory T cells in long-lasting Graves disease. MiXCR was run by TCRdb on the multiplex PCR reads, yielding one entry per CDR3 protein. The sample holds over 200,000 distinct CDR3 sequences; 15% to 20% are singletons and the top ten take 12% to 15%. The same specimen was also included in a second study, on T cells in Graves' hyperthyroidism and ophthalmopathy.

The sequenced sample was peripheral blood mononuclear cells (PBMCs), obtained at new diagnosis, from a patient treated with antithyroid drugs. The receptors derive from a woman in her twenties or thirties with Graves disease. Both conserved end residues are part of each CDR3.

v_call,j_call,cdr3_aa
TRBV9,TRBJ2-3,CASSDTSGGAGDTQYF
TRBV11-2,TRBJ1-2,CASSLDQYYGYTF
TRBV20-1,TRBJ2-5,CSARRSAGAFQETQYF
TRBV2,TRBJ1-1,CASTGQGGWTEAFF
TRBV10-1,TRBJ1-1,CASSARPDTEAFF
TRBV20-1,TRBJ2-2,CSARLNTGGTGELFF
TRBV6-1,TRBJ1-2,CASSERDKNYDYTF
TRBV6-4,TRBJ1-1,CASSGPRPGGRAFF
TRBV2,TRBJ2-1,CASKGTSGSYNEQFF
TRBV9,TRBJ2-1,CASSEPGLAGNEQFF
TRBV6-1,TRBJ1-1,CASSEAGRLTEAFF
TRBV3-1,TRBJ2-7,CASRPRGSNYEQYF
TRBV6-4,TRBJ1-1,CASSGQTENTEAFF
TRBV5-5,TRBJ2-6,CASSLGGSQANVLTF
TRBV3-1,TRBJ1-1,CASSRGLNTEAFF
TRBV11-2,TRBJ1-2,CASSLGPYGYTF
TRBV20-1,TRBJ2-7,CSARVGGEQYF
TRBV6-1,TRBJ1-3,CASRLFSGNTIYF
TRBV12-3/TRBV12-4,TRBJ2-1,CASIRDPGYNEQFF
TRBV7-3,TRBJ2-7,CASIRPQRRGGNQEQYF
TRBV13,TRBJ2-7,CASSSPTGGTYEQYF
TRBV5-1,TRBJ1-2,CASSLNGWRIYGYTF
TRBV19,TRBJ2-2,CASFYDTSHFKGTGELFF
TRBV7-9,TRBJ2-7,CASSPRGDRVYEQYF
TRBV7-2,TRBJ2-7,CASSSGRVYEQYF
TRBV7-9,TRBJ1-2,CASSSGQGLVGTF
TRBV20-1,TRBJ2-4,CSAREGGSGDIQYF
TRBV7-9,TRBJ1-1,CASSLAGVAEAFF
TRBV6-1,TRBJ1-1,CASRATTEAFF
TRBV7-9,TRBJ2-1,CASSGEGAGEQFF
TRBV9,TRBJ1-1,CASSAGQRNTEAFF
TRBV6-2/TRBV6-3,TRBJ2-1,CASSSPLNEQFF
TRBV12-3/TRBV12-4,TRBJ1-4,CASSLRDRGVEKLFF
TRBV18,TRBJ1-2,CASSTGRDRRSYTF
TRBV9,TRBJ1-6,CASRRGADLGSPLHF
TRBV7-2,TRBJ2-3,CASSLGGGGAQDTQYF
TRBV12-3/TRBV12-4,TRBJ2-2,CASSLPAGGPTGELFF
TRBV14,TRBJ1-2,CASSQGPRQGANYGYTF
TRBV5-1,TRBJ1-1,CASSLGDRGGRSTETFF
TRBV9,TRBJ2-5,CASSVGTGRRGETQYF
TRBV9,TRBJ2-7,CASSPRTGTGEQYF
TRBV19,TRBJ1-1,CASSIGGTRGPSTEAFF
TRBV11-1,TRBJ2-5,CASSDRGPQETQYF
TRBV19,TRBJ1-1,CASSISGGQEAFF
TRBV5-1,TRBJ1-1,CASSLLGAAEAFF
TRBV27,TRBJ1-4,CASSPPQTGVEEEKLFF
TRBV18,TRBJ1-1,CASSPNRGTEAFF
TRBV3-1,TRBJ2-7,CASSPGPFGYEQYF
TRBV3-1,TRBJ1-3,CASSQDKNTIYF
TRBV5-1,TRBJ1-2,CASSFTGTGGLGYTF
TRBV7-2,TRBJ2-3,CASSPSRGGTDTQYF
TRBV6-1,TRBJ1-2,CASSEVGQGVYGYTF
TRBV5-1,TRBJ2-2,CASSLVGGESGELFF
TRBV12-5,TRBJ2-4,CASGLPGGAKNIQYF